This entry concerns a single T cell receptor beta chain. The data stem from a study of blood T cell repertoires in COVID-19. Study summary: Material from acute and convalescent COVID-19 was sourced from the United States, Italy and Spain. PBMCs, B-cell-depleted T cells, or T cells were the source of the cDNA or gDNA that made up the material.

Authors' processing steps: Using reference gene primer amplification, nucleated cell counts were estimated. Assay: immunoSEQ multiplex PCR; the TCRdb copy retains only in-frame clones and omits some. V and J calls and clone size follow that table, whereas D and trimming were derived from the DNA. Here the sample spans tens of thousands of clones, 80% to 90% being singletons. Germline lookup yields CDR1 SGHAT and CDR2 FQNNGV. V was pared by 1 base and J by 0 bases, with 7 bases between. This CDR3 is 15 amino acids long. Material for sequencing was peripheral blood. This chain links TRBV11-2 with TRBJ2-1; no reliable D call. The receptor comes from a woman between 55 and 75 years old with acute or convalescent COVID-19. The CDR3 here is CASSLVHSSYNEQFF. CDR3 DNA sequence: TGTGCCAGCAGCTTAGTTCACAGCTCCTACAATGAGCAGTTCTTC.